This T cell receptor (beta chain) was sequenced in a study of technical replicates of blood from a few donors. Germline V gives CDR1 MDHEN, CDR2 SYDVKM. This CDR3 has 15 residues. Trimming at V came to 3 bases and at J to 5 bases, leaving 7 bases not matched to a gene. TCRdb's table, derived via immunoSEQ multiplex PCR, lists solely in-frame clones and lacks some. This sample has tens of thousands of clones, with around 94% found just once. Sequencing was carried out using T cells isolated from PBMCs. The rearrangement joins TRBV28 to TRBJ2-7; 10 bases agree with TRBD2. The TCR was taken from a human donor in good health. CDR3 DNA sequence: TGTGCCAGCAGTTTCTCTAGCGGGAGAAGAAACGAGCAGTACTTC. It translates to CASSFSSGRRNEQYF. Full variable domain (rest looked up from reference TRBV28 and TRBJ2-7): DVKVTQSSRYLVKRTGEKVFLECVQDMDHENMFWYRQDPGLGLRLIYFSYDVKMKEKGDIPEGYSVSREKKERFSLILESASTNQTSMYLCASSFSSGRRNEQYFGPGTRLTVT.